This entry is about one T cell receptor (beta chain). The antigen remains unidentified. V was trimmed by 1 base and J by 5 bases, leaving 15 bases between them. Germline-derived CDR1 and CDR2 are SEHNR and FQNEAQ (reference sequence). The CDR3 runs to 16 residues. Only in-frame clones appear in the TCRdb table, and some are missing; sequencing was by immunoSEQ multiplex PCR. The sample gives 120,000 or so clones, just under 80% of which show up once; about 5% is in the top ten. This sample is drawn from a study of radiotherapy plus CTLA-4 blockade in lung cancer. At the level of the study: Of all patients, under 20% responded objectively and approximately 31% showed disease control. The study's findings and limits: Radiotherapy plus ipilimumab was followed by expansion in blood of tumor-derived TCR clones.

The study treated chemo-refractory metastatic non-small-cell lung cancer patients with focal radiation plus ipilimumab CTLA-4 blockade. This TCR derives from a human donor with non-small cell lung cancer who had a partial response to radiotherapy plus ipilimumab. This rearrangement joins TRBV7-9 to TRBJ2-1; a weak D match, TRBD2 (6 bases). This specimen consisted of peripheral blood, obtained from a patient treated with radiotherapy plus ipilimumab. CDR3 sequence reads: CASSLGHGSYNNEQFF. Written as DNA, the CDR3 is TGTGCCAGCAGCTTAGGACACGGGAGTTACAACAATGAGCAGTTCTTC.